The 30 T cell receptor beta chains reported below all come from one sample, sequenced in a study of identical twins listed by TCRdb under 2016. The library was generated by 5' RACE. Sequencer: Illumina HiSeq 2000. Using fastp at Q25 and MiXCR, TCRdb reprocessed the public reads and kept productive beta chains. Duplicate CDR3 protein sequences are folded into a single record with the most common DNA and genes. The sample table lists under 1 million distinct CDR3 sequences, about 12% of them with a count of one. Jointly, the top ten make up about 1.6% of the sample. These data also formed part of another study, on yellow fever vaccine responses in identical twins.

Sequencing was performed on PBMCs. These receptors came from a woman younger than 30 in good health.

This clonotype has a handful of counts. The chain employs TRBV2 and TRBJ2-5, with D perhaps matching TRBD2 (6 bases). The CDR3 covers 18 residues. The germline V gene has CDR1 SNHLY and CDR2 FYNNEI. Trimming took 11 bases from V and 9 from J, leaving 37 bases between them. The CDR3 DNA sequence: TGTGCCTGCTGCGCCGCGGGGTGGAATAACGGTTTGAATGGGGCCCAGTACTTC. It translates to CACCAAGWNNGLNGAQYF.

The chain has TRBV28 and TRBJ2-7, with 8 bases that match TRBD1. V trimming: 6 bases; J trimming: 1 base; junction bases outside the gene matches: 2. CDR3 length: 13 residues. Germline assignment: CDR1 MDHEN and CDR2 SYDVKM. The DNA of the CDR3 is TGTGCCAGCAGCCGGGACAGGTCCTACGAGCAGTACGTC. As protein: CASSRDRSYEQYV.

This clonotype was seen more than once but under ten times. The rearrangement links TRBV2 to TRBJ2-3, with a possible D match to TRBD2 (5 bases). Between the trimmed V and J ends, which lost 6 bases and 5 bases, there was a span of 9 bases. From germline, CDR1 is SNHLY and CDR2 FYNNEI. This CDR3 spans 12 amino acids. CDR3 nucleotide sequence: TGTGCCAGCAGCCGAGCGGAAGATACGCAGTATTTT. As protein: CASSRAEDTQYF.

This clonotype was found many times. The CDR3 DNA follows: TGCGCCAGCAGCGTTGGGACAGGCTACGAGCAGTACTTC. Protein product: CASSVGTGYEQYF. V gene TRBV5-1 combines with J gene TRBJ2-7, with 8 bases identical to TRBD1. V lost 4 bases, J lost 3 bases, and 3 bases stayed unmatched. This CDR3 is 13 amino acids long. The germline V gene encodes CDR1 SGHRS and CDR2 YFSETQ.

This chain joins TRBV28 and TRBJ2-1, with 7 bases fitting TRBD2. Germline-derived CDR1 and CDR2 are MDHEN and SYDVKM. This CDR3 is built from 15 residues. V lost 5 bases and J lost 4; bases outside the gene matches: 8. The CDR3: CASSGDGGRYNEQFF. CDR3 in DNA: TGTGCCAGCAGTGGGGATGGCGGGAGATACAATGAGCAGTTCTTC.

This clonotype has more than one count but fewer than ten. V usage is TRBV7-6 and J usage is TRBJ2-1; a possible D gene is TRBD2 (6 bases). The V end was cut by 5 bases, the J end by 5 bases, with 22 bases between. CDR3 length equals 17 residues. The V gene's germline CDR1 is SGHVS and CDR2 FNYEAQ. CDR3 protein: CASSPVRVAGIDNEQFF. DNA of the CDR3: TGTGCCAGCAGCCCGGTCCGGGTTGCGGGAATTGACAATGAGCAGTTCTTC.

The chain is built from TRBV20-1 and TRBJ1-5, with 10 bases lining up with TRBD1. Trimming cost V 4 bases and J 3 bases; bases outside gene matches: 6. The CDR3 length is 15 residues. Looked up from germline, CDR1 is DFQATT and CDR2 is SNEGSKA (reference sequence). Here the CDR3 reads CSATDRGLDNQPQHF. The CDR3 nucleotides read TGCAGTGCTACAGACAGGGGGCTGGACAATCAGCCCCAGCATTTT.

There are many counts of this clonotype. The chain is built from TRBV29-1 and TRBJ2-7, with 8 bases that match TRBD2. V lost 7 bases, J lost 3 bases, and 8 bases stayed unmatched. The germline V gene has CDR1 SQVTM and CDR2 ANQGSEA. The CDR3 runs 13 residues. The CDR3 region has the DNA TGCAGCGCGAGATCGGCGGGAGGCTACGAGCAGTACTTC. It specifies CSARSAGGYEQYF.

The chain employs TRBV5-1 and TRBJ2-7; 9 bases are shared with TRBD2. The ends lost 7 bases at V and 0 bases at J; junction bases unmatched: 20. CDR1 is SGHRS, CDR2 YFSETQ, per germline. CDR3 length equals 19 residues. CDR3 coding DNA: TGCGCCAGCCGATCAATAGCGGGAGCTGGACTTCGAAGCTCCTACGAGCAGTACTTC. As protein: CASRSIAGAGLRSSYEQYF.

The CDR3 here is CASSPRGTGEAGLKETQYF. The CDR3 region has the DNA TGTGCCAGCTCACCACGAGGGACAGGGGAAGCGGGGTTGAAAGAGACCCAGTACTTC. The V call is TRBV18, the J call TRBJ2-5; 10 bases fit TRBD1. CDR3 length equals 19 residues. Germline CDR1 and CDR2: KGHSH and LQKENI. The junction had 14 bases not matched to a gene; V was cut back by 1 base and J by 3 bases.

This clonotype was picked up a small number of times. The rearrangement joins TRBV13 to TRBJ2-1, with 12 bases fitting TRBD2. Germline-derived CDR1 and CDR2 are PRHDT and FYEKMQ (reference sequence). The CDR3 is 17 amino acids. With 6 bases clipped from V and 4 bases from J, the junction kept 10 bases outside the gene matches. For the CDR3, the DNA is TGTGCCAGCAGTCCGGGACTAGCGGGTTACTTGTACAATGAGCAGTTCTTC. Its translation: CASSPGLAGYLYNEQFF.

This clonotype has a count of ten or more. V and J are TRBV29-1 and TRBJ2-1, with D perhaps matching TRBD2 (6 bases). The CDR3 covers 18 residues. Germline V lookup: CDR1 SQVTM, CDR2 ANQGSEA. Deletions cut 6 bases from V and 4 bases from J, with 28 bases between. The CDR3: CSVVPGLSTRYLYNEQFF. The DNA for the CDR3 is TGCAGCGTAGTACCGGGACTTTCGACTCGCTATTTATACAATGAGCAGTTCTTC.

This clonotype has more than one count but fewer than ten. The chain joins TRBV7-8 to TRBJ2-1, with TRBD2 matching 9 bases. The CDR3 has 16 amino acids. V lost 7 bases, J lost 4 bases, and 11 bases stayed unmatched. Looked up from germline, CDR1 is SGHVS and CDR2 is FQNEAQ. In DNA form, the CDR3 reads TGTGCCAGCACCCTAGGTCGCGGGGGGGAATACAATGAGCAGTTCTTC. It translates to CASTLGRGGEYNEQFF.

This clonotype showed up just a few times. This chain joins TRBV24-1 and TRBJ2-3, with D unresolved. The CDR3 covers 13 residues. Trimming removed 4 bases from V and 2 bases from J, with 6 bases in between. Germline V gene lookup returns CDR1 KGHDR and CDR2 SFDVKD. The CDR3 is CATSDYDTDTQYF. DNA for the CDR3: TGTGCCACCAGTGACTATGACACAGATACGCAGTATTTT.

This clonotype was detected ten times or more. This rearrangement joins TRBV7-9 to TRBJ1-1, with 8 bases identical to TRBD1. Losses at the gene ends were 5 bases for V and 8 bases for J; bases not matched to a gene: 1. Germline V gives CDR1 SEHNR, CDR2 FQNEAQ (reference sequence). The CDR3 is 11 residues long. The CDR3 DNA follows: TGTGCCAGCAGCCGACAGGGGGAAGCTTTCTTT. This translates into CASSRQGEAFF.

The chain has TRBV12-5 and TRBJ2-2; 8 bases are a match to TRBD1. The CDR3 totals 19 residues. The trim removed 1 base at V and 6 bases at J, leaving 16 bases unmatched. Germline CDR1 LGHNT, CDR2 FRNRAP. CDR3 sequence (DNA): TGTGCTAGTGGTTTGGATGGTAAAAGGACAGGGCAGATCTCCGGGGAGCTGTTTTTT. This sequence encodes CASGLDGKRTGQISGELFF.

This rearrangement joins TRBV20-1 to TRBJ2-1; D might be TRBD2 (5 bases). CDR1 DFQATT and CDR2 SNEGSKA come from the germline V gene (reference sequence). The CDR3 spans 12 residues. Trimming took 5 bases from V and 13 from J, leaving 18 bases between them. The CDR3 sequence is CSASGITSQQFF. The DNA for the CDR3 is TGCAGTGCTTCGGGGATAACCTCCCAACAGTTCTTC.

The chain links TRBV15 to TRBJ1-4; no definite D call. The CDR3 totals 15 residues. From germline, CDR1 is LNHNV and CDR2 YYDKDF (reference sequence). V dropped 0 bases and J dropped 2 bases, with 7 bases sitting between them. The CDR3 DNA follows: TGTGCCACCAGCAGAGATCGGTCTACTAATGAAAAACTGTTTTTT. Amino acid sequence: CATSRDRSTNEKLFF.

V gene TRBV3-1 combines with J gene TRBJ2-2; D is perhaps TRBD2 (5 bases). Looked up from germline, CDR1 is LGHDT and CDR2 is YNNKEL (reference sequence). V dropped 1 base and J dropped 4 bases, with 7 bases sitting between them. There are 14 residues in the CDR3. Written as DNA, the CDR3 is TGTGCCAGCAGCCAAGCCAGCGGCACCGGGGAGCTGTTTTTT. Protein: CASSQASGTGELFF.

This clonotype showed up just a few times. The CDR3 spells CATSDLSQGGVDEQFF. The CDR3 DNA follows: TGTGCCACCAGTGATTTGAGCCAGGGTGGAGTCGATGAGCAGTTCTTC. This rearrangement joins TRBV24-1 to TRBJ2-1, with TRBD1 as a possible D gene (5 bases). The CDR3 sequence is 16 residues long. V lost 0 bases and J lost 8, with 16 bases in between. Germline CDR1 is KGHDR and CDR2 is SFDVKD.

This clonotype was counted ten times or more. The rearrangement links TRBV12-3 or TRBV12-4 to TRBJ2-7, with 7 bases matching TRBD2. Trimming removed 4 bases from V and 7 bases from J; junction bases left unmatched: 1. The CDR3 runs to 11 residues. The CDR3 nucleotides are TGTGCCAGCAGTTGGCGGGAGGAGCAGTACTTC. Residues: CASSWREEQYF.

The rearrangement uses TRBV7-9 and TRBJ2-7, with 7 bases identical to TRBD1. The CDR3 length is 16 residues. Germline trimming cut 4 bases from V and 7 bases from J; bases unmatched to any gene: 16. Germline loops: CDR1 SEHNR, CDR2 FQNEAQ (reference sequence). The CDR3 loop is CASSSSERTGAREQYF. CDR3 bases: TGTGCCAGCAGCTCCAGTGAACGCACAGGGGCCAGGGAGCAGTACTTC.

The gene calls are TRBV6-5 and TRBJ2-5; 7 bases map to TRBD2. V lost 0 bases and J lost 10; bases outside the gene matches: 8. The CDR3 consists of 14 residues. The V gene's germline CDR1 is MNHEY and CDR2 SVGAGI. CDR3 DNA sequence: TGTGCCAGCAGTTACTCGATTGTGGGGGGGGGCCAGTACTTC. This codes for CASSYSIVGGGQYF.

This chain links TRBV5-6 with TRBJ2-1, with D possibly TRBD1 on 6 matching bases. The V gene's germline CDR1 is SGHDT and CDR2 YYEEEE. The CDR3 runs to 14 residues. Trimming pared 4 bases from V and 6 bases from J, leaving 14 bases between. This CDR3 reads CASSKQGLVNEQFF. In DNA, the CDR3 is TGTGCCAGCAGCAAACAGGGATTGGTCAATGAGCAGTTCTTC.

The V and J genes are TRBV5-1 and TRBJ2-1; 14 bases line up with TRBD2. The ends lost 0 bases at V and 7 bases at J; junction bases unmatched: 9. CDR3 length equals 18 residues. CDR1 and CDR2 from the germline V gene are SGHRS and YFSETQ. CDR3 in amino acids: CASSLATTSGGAWNEQFF. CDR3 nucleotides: TGCGCCAGCAGCTTGGCCACGACTAGCGGGGGGGCCTGGAATGAGCAGTTCTTC.

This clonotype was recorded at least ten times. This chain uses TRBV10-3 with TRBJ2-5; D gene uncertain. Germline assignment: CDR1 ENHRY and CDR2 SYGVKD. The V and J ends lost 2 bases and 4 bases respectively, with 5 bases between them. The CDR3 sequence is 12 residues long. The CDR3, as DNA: TGTGCCATCAGTGAGGAAGGAGAGACCCAGTACTTC. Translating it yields CAISEEGETQYF.

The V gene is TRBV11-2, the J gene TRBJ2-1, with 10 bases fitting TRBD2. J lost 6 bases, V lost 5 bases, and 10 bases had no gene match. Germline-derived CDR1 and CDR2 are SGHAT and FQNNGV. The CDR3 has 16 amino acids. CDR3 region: CASSRTVAGGINEQFF. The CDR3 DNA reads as TGTGCCAGCAGCCGCACCGTAGCGGGGGGAATCAATGAGCAGTTCTTC.

The CDR3 protein is CASSQTASSISTDTQYF. CDR3 nucleotide sequence: TGTGCCAGCAGCCAAACGGCTAGCTCCATTAGCACAGATACGCAGTATTTT. V is TRBV7-3 and J is TRBJ2-3; a weak D match, TRBD2 (5 bases). This CDR3 region has 17 residues. V was clipped by 5 bases and J by 0 bases, with 18 bases between them. Germline V gene lookup returns CDR1 SGHTA and CDR2 FQGTGA.

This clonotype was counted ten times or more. CDR3 sequence (DNA): TGTGCCAGCAGTGGACCGGTACTAGCGGGAGTCCACGAGCAGTACTTC. This gives the protein CASSGPVLAGVHEQYF. The chain recombines TRBV12-3 or TRBV12-4 with TRBJ2-7; 11 bases fit TRBD2. The CDR3 is made up of 16 amino acids. The V gene end was trimmed by 5 bases and the J gene end by 5 bases; junction bases not matched to a gene: 11.

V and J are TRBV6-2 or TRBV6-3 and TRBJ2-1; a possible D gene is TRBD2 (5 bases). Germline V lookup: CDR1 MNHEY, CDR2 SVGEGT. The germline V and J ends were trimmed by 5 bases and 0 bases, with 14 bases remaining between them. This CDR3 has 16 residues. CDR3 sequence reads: CASSTPRGLSYNEQFF. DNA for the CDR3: TGTGCCAGCAGTACCCCGCGCGGGCTCTCCTACAATGAGCAGTTCTTC.